A single sample gave rise to the 10 T cell receptor beta chains below, sequenced in a study of PD-1 blockade in classical Hodgkin lymphoma. This table comes from immunoSEQ multiplex PCR, and its TCRdb copy is limited to in-frame clones, with some not included. Seen here are about 64,000 clones, more than 80% observed once, and the top ten hold around 8%. Specified time point: cycle 4 day 1 (C4D1), after 5 to 7 weeks of nivolumab. Every single patient, without exception, relapsed after autologous stem cell transplantation, and brentuximab vedotin exposure varied. Here the sequenced sample was peripheral blood mononuclear cells (PBMCs), taken before the fourth cycle of nivolumab. Every receptor here comes from a human donor with classical Hodgkin lymphoma.

The V call is TRBV28, the J call TRBJ2-5; no definite D call. This CDR3 comprises 14 residues. Looked up from germline, CDR1 is MDHEN and CDR2 is SYDVKM. V lost 6 bases, J lost 5 bases, and 16 bases lay in between. The chain's CDR3 is CASSSHLLGETQYF. CDR3 nucleotide sequence: TGTGCCAGCAGCAGCCACCTACTCGGGGAGACCCAGTACTTC.

The gene calls are TRBV4-2 and TRBJ2-7; tentatively, D is TRBD1 or TRBD2 (5 bases each). V lost 4 bases, J lost 0 bases, and 13 bases lay in between. The CDR3 runs 15 residues. Germline assignment: CDR1 LGHNA and CDR2 YNFKEQ. The CDR3 DNA follows: TGTGCCAGCAGCCCACGGGACCGGGCCTCCTACGAGCAGTACTTC. Translation gives CASSPRDRASYEQYF.

This clone showed up just once. The V and J genes are TRBV6-1 and TRBJ2-5, with 12 bases fitting TRBD2. After removal of 7 bases from V and 7 bases from J, the junction contained 7 bases not matched to a gene. The CDR3 is 14 amino acids. Looked up from germline, CDR1 is MNHNS and CDR2 is SASEGT. The CDR3 reads CASKASGGAATQYF. The CDR3 nucleotides read TGTGCCAGCAAGGCTAGCGGGGGGGCCGCGACCCAGTACTTC.

This clone came up once. One end of the junction is discordant with germline, which a read error may explain. The rearrangement joins TRBV28 to TRBJ1-2; D gene ambiguous. The germline gives CDR1 MDHEN, CDR2 SYDVKM. This CDR3 contains 11 residues. The CDR3 is CASSPPGPQNF. The CDR3 coding sequence is TGTGCCAGCAGCCCACCCGGGCCCCAAAACTTC.

The V gene is TRBV7-9, the J gene TRBJ2-1, with TRBD2 identical over 10 bases. The CDR3 spans 16 residues. The V and J ends lost 5 bases and 0 bases, in that order; junction bases with no gene match: 4. CDR1 is SEHNR, CDR2 FQNEAQ, per germline (reference sequence). The DNA of the CDR3 is TGTGCCAGCAGCAATAGCGGGAGGAGCTCCTACAATGAGCAGTTCTTC. As protein: CASSNSGRSSYNEQFF.

This chain connects TRBV7-9 to TRBJ2-7; 9 nucleotides agree with TRBD1. Germline V gene sequence: CDR1 SEHNR, CDR2 FQNEAQ (reference sequence). V shed 5 bases, J shed 3 bases, and the junction held 14 bases outside the gene matches. The CDR3 contains 17 residues. CDR3 in amino acids: CASSPRAPGQGNYEQYF. As DNA, the CDR3 is TGTGCCAGCAGCCCTAGGGCCCCGGGACAGGGAAACTACGAGCAGTACTTC.

Regarding this clone: Mismatch with germline at one junction end may stem from a read error. The chain carries TRBV5-6 and TRBJ2-7, with 7 positions matching TRBD1. Germline V gene lookup returns CDR1 SGHDT and CDR2 YYEEEE. The CDR3 is made up of 13 amino acids. The CDR3 DNA follows: TGTGCCAGCAGCTTGGACTCCCCCGGGGACAGAGACTTC. Its protein product is CASSLDSPGDRDF.

The chain combines TRBV19 with TRBJ2-7, with 9 bases that match TRBD2. J lost 1 base, V lost 3 bases, and 13 bases had no gene match. Germline CDR1 reads LNHDA; CDR2 reads SQIVND (reference sequence). This CDR3 region has 18 residues. CDR3 sequence: CASSMEGGRALFSYEQYF. CDR3 bases: TGTGCCAGTAGTATGGAAGGCGGGAGGGCCCTTTTTTCCTACGAGCAGTACTTC.

The chain recombines TRBV6-5 with TRBJ2-7; 8 positions agree with TRBD1. The CDR3 extends over 13 amino acids. V lost 5 bases to trimming and J lost 7 bases; unmatched junction nucleotides: 7. Germline V gene sequence: CDR1 MNHEY, CDR2 SVGAGI. CDR3 region: CASSGQGGWEQYF. The CDR3, as DNA: TGTGCCAGCAGTGGACAGGGAGGATGGGAGCAGTACTTC.

The V and J genes are TRBV16 and TRBJ2-3; D is possibly TRBD1 (6 bases). This CDR3 comprises 18 residues. Trimming stripped 7 bases from V and 0 bases from J, with 23 bases between. The germline CDR1 and CDR2 sequences are KGHSY and FQNENV. This chain's CDR3 is CASTPGVRDKSSTDTQYF. The CDR3 nucleotides are TGTGCCAGCACCCCCGGAGTTCGGGACAAGTCTAGCACAGATACGCAGTATTTT.